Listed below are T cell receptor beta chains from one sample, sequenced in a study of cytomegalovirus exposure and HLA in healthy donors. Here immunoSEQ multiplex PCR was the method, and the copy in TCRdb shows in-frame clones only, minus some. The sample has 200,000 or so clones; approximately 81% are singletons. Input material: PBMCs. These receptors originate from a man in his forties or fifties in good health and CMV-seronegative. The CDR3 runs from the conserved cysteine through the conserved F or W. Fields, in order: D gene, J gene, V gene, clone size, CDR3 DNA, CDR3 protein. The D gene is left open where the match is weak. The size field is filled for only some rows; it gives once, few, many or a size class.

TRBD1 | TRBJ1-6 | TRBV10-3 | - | TGTGCCATCAGTTCCCAGGGGGCCAATTCACCCCTCCACTTT | CAISSQGANSPLHF
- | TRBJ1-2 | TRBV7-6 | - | TGTGCCAGCAGCCCCAGTTCCCATAACTATGGCTACACCTTC | CASSPSSHNYGYTF
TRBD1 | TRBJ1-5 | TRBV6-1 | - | TGTGCCAGCAGTGGGAGGACAGGGGGCCTTCCGTCCCAGCATTTT | CASSGRTGGLPSQHF
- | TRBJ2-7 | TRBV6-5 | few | TGTGCCAGCAGTTACTCGCGGGTGAACGAGCAGTACTTC | CASSYSRVNEQYF
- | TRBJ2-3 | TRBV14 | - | TGTGCCAGCTCCAGATTCACAGATACGCAGTATTTT | CASSRFTDTQYF
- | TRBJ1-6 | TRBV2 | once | TGTGCCAGCAGTGTAGGGACCCGGGGGAATTCACCCCTCCACTTT | CASSVGTRGNSPLHF
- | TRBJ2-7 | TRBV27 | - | TGTGCCAGCAGCACAGGTTTCTACGAGCAGTACTTC | CASSTGFYEQYF
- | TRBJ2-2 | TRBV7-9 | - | TGTGCCAGCAGCTTACAGGGAAGGGAGCTGTTTTTT | CASSLQGRELFF
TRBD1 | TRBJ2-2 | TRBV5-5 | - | TGTGCCAGCAGCCGGACGGGACAGGAAACCGGGGAGCTGTTTTTT | CASSRTGQETGELFF
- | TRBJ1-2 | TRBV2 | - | TGTGCCAGCAGTGCCAACGCCAGGGTAGCTGGCTACACCTTC | CASSANARVAGYTF
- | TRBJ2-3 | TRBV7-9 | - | TGTGCCAGCAGCCCCCCCCGTGTTAGCACAGATACGCAGTATTTT | CASSPPRVSTDTQYF
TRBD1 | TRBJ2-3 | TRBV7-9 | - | TGTGCCAGCAGGAAACAGGGGGGAACAGATACGCAGTATTTT | CASRKQGGTDTQYF
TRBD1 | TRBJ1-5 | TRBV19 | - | TGTGCCAGTAGTCCGGGACAGACTCGGATCACCCCCCATTTT | CASSPGQTRITPHF
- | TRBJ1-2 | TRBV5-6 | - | TGTGCCAGCAGGCCTGGGGCGATTAAGCCCTATGGCTACACCTTC | CASRPGAIKPYGYTF
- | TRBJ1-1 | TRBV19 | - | TGTGCCAGTAGACTGCAATCGGCAGGGGTTACTGAAGCTTTCTTT | CASRLQSAGVTEAFF
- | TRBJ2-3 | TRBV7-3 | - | TGTGCCAGCAGCTTAAGTGGGGCCCTCACAGATACGCAGTATTTT | CASSLSGALTDTQYF
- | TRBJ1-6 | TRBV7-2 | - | TGTGCCAGCAGTTATAGACCCAGGAGGTCCTATAATTCACCCCTCCACTTT | CASSYRPRRSYNSPLHF
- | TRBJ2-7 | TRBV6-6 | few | TGTGCCAGCAGCCCAAACAGGGAGATAAGCGAGCAGTACTTC | CASSPNREISEQYF
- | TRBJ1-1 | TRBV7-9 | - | TGTGCCAGCGGCGAACGGGAGAACACTGAAGCTTTCTTT | CASGERENTEAFF
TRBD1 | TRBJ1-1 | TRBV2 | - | TGTGCCAGCAGTGTATCTAGGGGGCAATGGGGTGAAGCTTTCTTT | CASSVSRGQWGEAFF
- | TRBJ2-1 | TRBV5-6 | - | TGTGCCAGCAGCTTGGGGGAGGAGCAGTTCTTC | CASSLGEEQFF
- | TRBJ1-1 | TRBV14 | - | TGTGCCAGCAGCCGGGCGGGGGGGAACACTGAAGCTTTCTTT | CASSRAGGNTEAFF
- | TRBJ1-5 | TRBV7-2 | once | TGTGCCAGCAGCCCTGTAGGACAACCGAATCAGCCCCAGCATTTT | CASSPVGQPNQPQHF
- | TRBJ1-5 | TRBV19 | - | TGTGCCAGTAGTATGGGGGGAGGGGTGAATCAGCCCCAGCATTTT | CASSMGGGVNQPQHF
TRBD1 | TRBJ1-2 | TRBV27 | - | TGTGCCAGCAGTAAACTCCGGCAGGGGGCGATCTATGGCTACACCTTC | CASSKLRQGAIYGYTF
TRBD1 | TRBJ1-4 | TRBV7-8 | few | TGTGCCGGCAGCTCAGGGGGCCCAAGGATTCTAAATGAAAAACTGTTTTTT | CAGSSGGPRILNEKLFF
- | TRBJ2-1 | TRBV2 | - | TGTGCCAGCAGTTCTTACAATGAGCAGTTCTTC | CASSSYNEQFF
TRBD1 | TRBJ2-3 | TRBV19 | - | TGTGCCAGTAAGCCCCAGGGACAGGGAATCACAGATACGCAGTATTTT | CASKPQGQGITDTQYF
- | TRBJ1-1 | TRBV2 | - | TGTGCCAGCAAGACCGACAGTTCGAACACTGAAGCTTTCTTT | CASKTDSSNTEAFF
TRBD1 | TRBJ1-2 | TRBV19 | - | TGTGCCAGTAGTATCTCGCGGGGGACAGGGAAATCAGGCGGCTACATCTTC | CASSISRGTGKSGGYIF
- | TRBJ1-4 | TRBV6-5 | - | TGTGCCAGCAGTTACACGGCGGAAGCTCAAAAACTGTTTTTT | CASSYTAEAQKLFF